A selection of T cell receptor beta chains follows, all from one sample in a study of blood T cell repertoires in COVID-19. The repertoire was sequenced with immunoSEQ multiplex PCR; TCRdb's copy has only in-frame clones and lacks some. The sample records about 210,000 clones, 84% being singletons. Sequenced sample: peripheral blood. The receptors were sampled from a man aged 50-60 years with active or convalescent COVID-19. Both conserved end residues are part of each CDR3. The order of the fields is V gene, D gene, J gene, clone size, CDR3 DNA, CDR3 protein. The D gene is left open where the match is weak. Clone size is not always given. Where it is, it says once, few, many or a class for expanded clones.

V: TRBV6-5; D: NA; J: TRBJ1-2; size: NA; DNA: TGTGCCAGCAGTTCAGGGATTTATGGCTACACCTTC; CDR3: CASSSGIYGYTF
V: TRBV18; D: NA; J: TRBJ2-7; size: once; DNA: TGTGCCAGCTCACGGACAAGTTACTCCTACGAGCAGTACTTC; CDR3: CASSRTSYSYEQYF
V: TRBV6-2/TRBV6-3; D: NA; J: TRBJ2-2; size: once; DNA: TGTGCCAGCAGTTACACACCCACGAACACCGGGGAGCTGTTTTTT; CDR3: CASSYTPTNTGELFF
V: TRBV7-2; D: TRBD1; J: TRBJ2-2; size: NA; DNA: TGTGCCAGCAGCTTTTACCGGGACAGGGCTCCCGGGGAGCTGTTTTTT; CDR3: CASSFYRDRAPGELFF
V: TRBV7-3; D: TRBD2; J: TRBJ2-2; size: NA; DNA: TGTGCCAGCAGCTCAGTAGCGGGAGCTGACACCGGGGAGCTGTTTTTT; CDR3: CASSSVAGADTGELFF
V: TRBV2; D: TRBD2; J: TRBJ2-1; size: NA; DNA: TGTGCCAGCGGAGGCGGACTAGAGTCCCTCAATGAGCAGTTCTTC; CDR3: CASGGGLESLNEQFF
V: TRBV5-1; D: TRBD2; J: TRBJ2-3; size: NA; DNA: TGCGCCAGCAGCTTGGAACTAGCGGGGGTCGGGGCAGATACGCAGTATTTT; CDR3: CASSLELAGVGADTQYF
V: TRBV4-2; D: TRBD1; J: TRBJ2-2; size: NA; DNA: TGTGCCAGCAGCCGCCGAGGGTGGACAGGGACCTACGGGGAGCTGTTTTTT; CDR3: CASSRRGWTGTYGELFF
V: TRBV9; D: TRBD2; J: TRBJ2-1; size: once; DNA: TGTGCCAGCAGCGTAGTAGGGCTAGCGGGAAATGAGCAGTTCTTC; CDR3: CASSVVGLAGNEQFF
V: TRBV7-7; D: NA; J: TRBJ2-1; size: once; DNA: TGTGCCAGCAGCCCGGGACTCCACTACAATGAGCAGTTCTTC; CDR3: CASSPGLHYNEQFF
V: TRBV2; D: NA; J: TRBJ1-6; size: NA; DNA: TGTGCCAGCAGGCAGGGTAATTCACCCCTCCACTTT; CDR3: CASRQGNSPLHF
V: TRBV9; D: TRBD2; J: TRBJ2-3; size: NA; DNA: TGTGCCAGCAGCGGAGCGGGAGTCACAGATACGCAGTATTTT; CDR3: CASSGAGVTDTQYF
V: TRBV24-1; D: TRBD2; J: TRBJ2-2; size: NA; DNA: TGTGCCACCAGTGATTTAGCGGGGGACAACACCGGGGAGCTGTTTTTT; CDR3: CATSDLAGDNTGELFF
V: TRBV10-3; D: TRBD2; J: TRBJ2-1; size: NA; DNA: TGTGCCATCAGTGGTACTAGCGGGGGGGGGTTTGACAATGAGCAGTTCTTC; CDR3: CAISGTSGGGFDNEQFF
V: TRBV5-6; D: TRBD1; J: TRBJ1-3; size: NA; DNA: TGTGCCAGCAGCCAAAGACAGGGTGCCGAAAACACCATATATTTT; CDR3: CASSQRQGAENTIYF
V: TRBV19; D: NA; J: TRBJ1-5; size: few; DNA: TGTGCCAGTAGTAGAAGCTATCAGCCCCAGCATTTT; CDR3: CASSRSYQPQHF
V: TRBV18; D: NA; J: TRBJ2-2; size: once; DNA: TGTGCCAGCTCACATGACAGGACGAACACCGGGGAGCTGTTTTTT; CDR3: CASSHDRTNTGELFF
V: TRBV20-1; D: TRBD2; J: TRBJ2-1; size: NA; DNA: TGCAGTGCTAGTATGGGTGGACTAGTCAATGAGCAGTTCTTC; CDR3: CSASMGGLVNEQFF
V: TRBV23-1; D: NA; J: TRBJ2-3; size: NA; DNA: TGCGCCAGCAGTCAATCTAGCGAAGATACGCAGTATTTT; CDR3: CASSQSSEDTQYF